The T cell receptor beta chain described here comes from a study of T cell changes during pregnancy in multiple sclerosis. CDR3 length: 14 residues. Germline-derived CDR1 and CDR2 are SGHDT and YYEEEE. V shed 5 bases and J 8 bases; nucleotides not matched to a gene: 10. Profiling relied on immunoSEQ multiplex PCR, and the TCRdb table lists in-frame clones only, not all of them. Of under 55,000 clones listed, nearly 95% are singletons. This sample comprised CD4+ T cells from peripheral blood mononuclear cells, obtained after pregnancy. The chain employs TRBV5-6 and TRBJ1-2, with 9 positions matching TRBD1. The source is a female donor in good health, enrolled as a control in a pregnancy study. CDR3 in amino acids: CASSDTGDRVGYTF. The CDR3 region has the DNA TGTGCCAGCAGTGACACGGGGGACAGGGTAGGCTACACCTTC.